This record looks at one T cell receptor (beta chain) sequence and its context. The record originates from a study of T cell changes during pregnancy in multiple sclerosis. Germline loops: CDR1 MNHEY, CDR2 SMNVEV (reference sequence). J was trimmed by 9 bases and V by 5 bases; bases with no gene match: 1. This CDR3 is 11 amino acids long. The repertoire was sequenced with immunoSEQ multiplex PCR; TCRdb's copy has only in-frame clones and lacks some. The sample includes about 70,000 clones, 85% to 95% seen only once; the top ten take approximately 3%. The source was CD8+ T cells from peripheral blood mononuclear cells, collected in the third trimester of pregnancy. This chain links TRBV27 with TRBJ2-1, with 7 nucleotides matching TRBD2. The origin of this receptor is a female donor in good health, enrolled as a control in a pregnancy study. This CDR3 is CASSRGVEQFF. CDR3 bases: TGTGCCAGCAGTCGGGGGGTTGAGCAGTTCTTC.